This T cell receptor (beta chain) was identified during a study of T cell responses to AZD1222 COVID-19 vaccine. In the study overall: Timing groups of about 4 and about 12 weeks for second doses were pooled. Study results and caveats: Clonal diversity was possibly underestimated, and white British individuals and females predominated among donors.

V shed 6 bases and J shed 3 bases, with 17 bases lying between them. Per the germline V gene, CDR1 is SGHRS and CDR2 is YFSETQ. This CDR3 region has 15 residues. Produced via immunoSEQ multiplex PCR; TCRdb's table is partial and in-frame only. The table shows about 120,000 clones, with approximately 90% occurring only once. Notes on this clone: Antigen unknown.

The sequence was obtained from an adult in good health. This chain connects TRBV5-1 to TRBJ2-3; D might be TRBD1 (5 bases). Sequenced here: peripheral blood, sampled on day 0 of AZD1222 vaccination. The CDR3 loop reads CASIAGSRATDTQYF. CDR3 nucleotide sequence: TGCGCCAGCATCGCAGGGTCGCGTGCGACAGATACGCAGTATTTT.